This entry describes one TCR beta chain. No antigen is known for it. It has no much larger one-base neighbor in the sample; base qualities were not kept. These data originate in a study of patients and donors after allogeneic stem cell transplantation (dated by TCRdb to about 2020). The library relied on RT-PCR. The sample was run on a NextSeq 550. The public reads were quality trimmed at Q25 with fastp and then assembled into clones with MiXCR by TCRdb, keeping productive beta chains. When rows share a CDR3 protein, they turn into one entry using the most common DNA and genes. Counted in this sample were about a million distinct CDR3 sequences; 18% of them appeared once. The ten largest clones capture around 6% of the sample. The CDR3 measures 15 amino acids from cysteine to phenylalanine. This entry keeps only the CDR3 DNA: 45 bases, framed from base 1. V trim: 5 bases; J trim: 0 bases; unmatched bases: 6. CDR1 SEHNR and CDR2 FQNEAQ were looked up in the germline V gene (reference sequence).

This TCR was sampled from a human donor who was either an allogeneic HSCT recipient or a stem cell or donor lymphocyte infusion donor (not recorded which). It is not recorded whose cells these are; they may come from a transplant donor. The sequencing sample was made of blood, either unsorted or a sorted T cell fraction (not recorded which). The receptor chain draws on TRBV7-9 and TRBJ2-7, with 8 junctional bases fitting TRBD2. The DNA sequence is TGTGCCAGCAGCATTAGCGGGACCAACTCCTACGAGCAGTACTTC. Translated, it reads CASSISGTNSYEQYF.